This TCR beta chain was sequenced in a study of CD8 T cells in ankylosing spondylitis. V lost 0 bases and J lost 6; bases outside the gene matches: 8. In germline, CDR1 is MNHNS, CDR2 SASEGT. The CDR3 consists of 15 residues. Points from the study as a whole: Enrichment of disease-linked clones was reportedly significant in matched ankylosing spondylitis synovial fluid. A TCR beta motif of several highly homologous variants seemed to mark ankylosing spondylitis blood.

In the case of this clonotype: Antigen: not known.

Each TCR beta library was made by quantitative 5'-RACE that incorporated molecular barcodes. Using its own MiXCR run on the 5' RACE reads, TCRdb lists one record per CDR3 protein. The table shows around 320,000 distinct CDR3 sequences, with roughly 20% occurring only once. The rearrangement uses TRBV6-1 and TRBJ2-7, with 7 nucleotides matching TRBD2. This receptor was taken from a female donor with ankylosing spondylitis or in good health (not recorded which). Sequencing was performed on blood, either unsorted or a sorted T cell fraction (not recorded which). The CDR3 nucleotides are TGTGCCAGCAGTGAAGCGGGGGGGAGTTATCGCGAGCAGTACTTC. It yields the protein CASSEAGGSYREQYF.